This T cell receptor (beta chain) was captured in a study of beta chain features in type 1 diabetes. Note on this clone: Its target is unknown.

This CDR3 is built from 14 residues. The V end was cut by 2 bases, the J end by 6 bases, with 11 bases between. The germline V gene has CDR1 SEHNR and CDR2 FQNEAQ (reference sequence). Study results and limitations: Insertions at VDJ junctions were less frequent in type 1 diabetes patients. These patients also deleted more nucleotides at the same junctions. Patients and controls would be equally affected if PCR favored shorter templates.

TCRB transcripts that were expressed got sequenced, as all of the isolated RNA had been reverse transcribed. Some clones are missing from TCRdb's copy, which holds only in-frame ones; the method was immunoSEQ multiplex PCR. This sample has 500,000 to 700,000 clones, with 15% found just once. The receptor was isolated from a man aged 18-30 years in good health. The chain links TRBV7-9 to TRBJ2-4; no reliable D call. What was sequenced was naive CD4+ T cells from blood. CDR3 protein: CASSLPSDTNIQYF. The CDR3 DNA reads TGTGCCAGCAGCTTACCATCGGATACAAACATTCAGTACTTC.